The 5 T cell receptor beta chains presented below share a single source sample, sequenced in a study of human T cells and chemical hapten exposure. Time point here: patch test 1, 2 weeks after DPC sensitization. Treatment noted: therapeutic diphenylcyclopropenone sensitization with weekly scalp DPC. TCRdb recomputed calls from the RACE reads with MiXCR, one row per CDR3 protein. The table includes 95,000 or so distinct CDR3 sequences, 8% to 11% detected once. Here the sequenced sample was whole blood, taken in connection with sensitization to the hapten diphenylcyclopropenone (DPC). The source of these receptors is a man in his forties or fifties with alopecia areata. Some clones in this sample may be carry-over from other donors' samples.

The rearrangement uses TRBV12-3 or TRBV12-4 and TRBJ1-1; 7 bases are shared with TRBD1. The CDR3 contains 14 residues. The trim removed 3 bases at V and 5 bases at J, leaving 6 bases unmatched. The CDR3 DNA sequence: TGTGCCAGCAGTTTCAGGGGGTCGGGGACTGAAGCTTTCTTT. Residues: CASSFRGSGTEAFF.

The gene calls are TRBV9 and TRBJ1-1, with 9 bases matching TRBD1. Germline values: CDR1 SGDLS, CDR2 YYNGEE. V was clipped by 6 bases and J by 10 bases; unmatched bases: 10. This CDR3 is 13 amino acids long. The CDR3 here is CASKRTGDEGAFF. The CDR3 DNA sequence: TGTGCCAGCAAACGGACAGGGGACGAGGGAGCTTTCTTT.

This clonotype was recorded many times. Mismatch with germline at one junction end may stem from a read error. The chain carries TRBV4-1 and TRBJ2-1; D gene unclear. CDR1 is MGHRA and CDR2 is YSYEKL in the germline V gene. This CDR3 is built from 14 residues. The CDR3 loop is CASSQVLKPHPWIF. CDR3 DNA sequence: TGCGCCAGCAGCCAAGTTCTAAAGCCACACCCCTGGATCTTC.

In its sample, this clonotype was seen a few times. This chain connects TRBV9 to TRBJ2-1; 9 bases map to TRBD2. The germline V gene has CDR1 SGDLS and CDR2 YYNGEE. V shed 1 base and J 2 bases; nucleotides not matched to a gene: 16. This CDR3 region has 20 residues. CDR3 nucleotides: TGTGCCAGCAGCGTAACAGCCGTGATGGGCGGGAGGGCACCCTACAATGAGCAGTTCTTC. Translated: CASSVTAVMGGRAPYNEQFF.

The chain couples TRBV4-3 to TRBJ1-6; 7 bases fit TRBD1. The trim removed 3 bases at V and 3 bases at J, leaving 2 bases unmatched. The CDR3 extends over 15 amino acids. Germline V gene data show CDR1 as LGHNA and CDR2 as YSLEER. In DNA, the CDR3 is TGCGCCAGCAGCCACGGACAGGACTATAATTCACCCCTCCACTTT. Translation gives CASSHGQDYNSPLHF.